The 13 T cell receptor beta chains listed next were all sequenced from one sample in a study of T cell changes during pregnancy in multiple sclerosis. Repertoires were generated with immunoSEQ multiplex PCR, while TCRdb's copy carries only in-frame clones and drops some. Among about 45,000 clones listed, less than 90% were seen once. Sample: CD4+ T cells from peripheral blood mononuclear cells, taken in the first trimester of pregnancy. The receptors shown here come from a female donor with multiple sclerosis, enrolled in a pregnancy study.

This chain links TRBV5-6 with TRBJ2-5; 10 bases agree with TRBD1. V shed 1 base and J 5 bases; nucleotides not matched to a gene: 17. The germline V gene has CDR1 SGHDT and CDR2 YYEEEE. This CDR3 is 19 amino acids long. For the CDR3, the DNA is TGTGCCAGCAGCTTGCCCCGGGACAGGGGTCTAAGGAGCAAGGAGACCCAGTACTTC. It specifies CASSLPRDRGLRSKETQYF.

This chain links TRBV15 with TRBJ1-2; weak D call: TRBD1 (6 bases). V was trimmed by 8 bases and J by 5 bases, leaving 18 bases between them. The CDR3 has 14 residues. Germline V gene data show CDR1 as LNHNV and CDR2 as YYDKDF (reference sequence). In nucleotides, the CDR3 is TGTGCCACCGGAAGTATGAACAGGGAATATGGCTACACCTTC. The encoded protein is CATGSMNREYGYTF. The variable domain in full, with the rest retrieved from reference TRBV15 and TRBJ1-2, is DAMVIQNPRYQVTQFGKPVTLSCSQTLNHNVMYWYQQKSSQAPKLLFHYYDKDFNNEADTPDNFQSRRPNTSFCFLDIRSPGLGDTAMYLCATGSMNREYGYTFGSGTRLTVV.

CDR3 DNA: TGTGCCAGCAGACTATATAGCAATCAGCCCCAGCATTTT. It encodes CASRLYSNQPQHF. J is TRBJ1-5 and V is TRBV27; D gene ambiguous. V lost 6 bases and J 0 bases, leaving 6 bases between the germline ends. The CDR3 loop spans 13 amino acids. CDR1 and CDR2 from the germline V gene are MNHEY and SMNVEV (reference sequence).

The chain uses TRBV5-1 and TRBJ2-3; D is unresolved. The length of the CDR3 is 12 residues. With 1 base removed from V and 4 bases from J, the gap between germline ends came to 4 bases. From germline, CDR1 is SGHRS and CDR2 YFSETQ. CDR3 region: CASSLTADTQYF. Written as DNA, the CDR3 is TGCGCCAGCAGCTTGACGGCAGATACGCAGTATTTT.

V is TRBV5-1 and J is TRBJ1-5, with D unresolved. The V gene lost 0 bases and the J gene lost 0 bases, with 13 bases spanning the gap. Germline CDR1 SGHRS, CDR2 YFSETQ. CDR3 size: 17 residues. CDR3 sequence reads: CASSLGAGTHSNQPQHF. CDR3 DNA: TGCGCCAGCAGCTTGGGCGCGGGAACCCATAGCAATCAGCCCCAGCATTTT.

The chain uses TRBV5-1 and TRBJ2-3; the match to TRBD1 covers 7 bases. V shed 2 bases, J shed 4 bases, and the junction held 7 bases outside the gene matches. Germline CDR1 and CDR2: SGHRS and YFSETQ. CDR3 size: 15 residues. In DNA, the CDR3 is TGCGCCAGCAGCTTCCAGCAGGGGGTCTCAGATACGCAGTATTTT. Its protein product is CASSFQQGVSDTQYF.

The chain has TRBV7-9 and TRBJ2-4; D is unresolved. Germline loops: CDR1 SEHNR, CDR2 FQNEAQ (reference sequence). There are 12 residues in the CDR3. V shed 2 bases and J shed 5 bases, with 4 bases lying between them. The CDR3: CASSLSENIQYF. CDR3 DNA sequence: TGTGCCAGCAGCTTATCGGAAAACATTCAGTACTTC. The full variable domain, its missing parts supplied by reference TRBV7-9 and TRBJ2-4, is DTGVSQNPRHKITKRGQNVTFRCDPISEHNRLYWYRQTLGQGPEFLTYFQNEAQLEKSRLLSDRFSAERPKGSFSTLEIQRTEQGDSAMYLCASSLSENIQYFGAGTRLSVL.

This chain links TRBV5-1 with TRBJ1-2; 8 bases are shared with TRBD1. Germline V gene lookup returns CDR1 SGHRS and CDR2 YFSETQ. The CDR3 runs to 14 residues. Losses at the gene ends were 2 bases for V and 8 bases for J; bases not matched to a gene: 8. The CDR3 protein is CASSFNSGGKGYTF. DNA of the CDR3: TGCGCCAGCAGCTTTAATTCAGGGGGCAAGGGCTACACCTTC.

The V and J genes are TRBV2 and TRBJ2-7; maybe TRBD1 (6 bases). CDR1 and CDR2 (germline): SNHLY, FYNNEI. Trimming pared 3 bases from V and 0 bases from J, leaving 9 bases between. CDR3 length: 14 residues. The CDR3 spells CASSDQGHSYEQYF. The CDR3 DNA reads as TGTGCCAGCAGTGACCAGGGGCACTCCTACGAGCAGTACTTC. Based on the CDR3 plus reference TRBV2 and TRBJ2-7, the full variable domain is EPEVTQTPSHQVTQMGQEVILRCVPISNHLYFYWYRQILGQKVEFLVSFYNNEISEKSEIFDDQFSVERPDGSNFTLKIRSTKLEDSAMYFCASSDQGHSYEQYFGPGTRLTVT.

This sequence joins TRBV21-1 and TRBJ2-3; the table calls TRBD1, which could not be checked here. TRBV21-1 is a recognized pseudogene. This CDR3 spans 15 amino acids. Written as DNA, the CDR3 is TGTGCCAGCAGCCTCAGACATCCTAGCACAGATACGCAGTATTTT. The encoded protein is CASSLRHPSTDTQYF.

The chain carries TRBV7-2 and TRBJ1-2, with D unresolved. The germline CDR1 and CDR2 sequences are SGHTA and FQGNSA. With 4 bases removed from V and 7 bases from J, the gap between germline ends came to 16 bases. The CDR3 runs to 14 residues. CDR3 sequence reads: CASSSRLDLGGYTF. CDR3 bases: TGTGCCAGCAGCTCGCGGCTCGATCTCGGTGGCTACACCTTC.

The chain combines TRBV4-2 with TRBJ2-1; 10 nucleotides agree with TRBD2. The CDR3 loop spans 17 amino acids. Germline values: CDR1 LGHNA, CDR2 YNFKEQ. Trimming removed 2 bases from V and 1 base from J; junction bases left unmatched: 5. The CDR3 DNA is TGTGCCAGCAGCCAACTTAAGACTAGCGGGTCCTACAATGAGCAGTTCTTC. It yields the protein CASSQLKTSGSYNEQFF.

The CDR3 coding sequence is TGTGCCAGCAGCATCCGTCCCTACGAGCAGTACTTC. The encoded protein is CASSIRPYEQYF. This chain joins TRBV7-8 and TRBJ2-7; no firm D call. Germline assignment: CDR1 SGHVS and CDR2 FQNEAQ. The CDR3 covers 12 residues. Trimming shortened V by 5 bases and J by 2 bases, and 7 bases separated the two germline ends. Full variable domain (outside the CDR3, taken from reference TRBV7-8 and TRBJ2-7): GAGVSQSPRYKVAKRGQDVALRCDPISGHVSLFWYQQALGQGPEFLTYFQNEAQLDKSGLPSDRFFAERPEGSVSTLKIQRTQQEDSAVYLCASSIRPYEQYFGPGTRLTVT.